The present T cell receptor beta chain was sequenced within a study of T-cell reconstitution after alpha-beta-depleted transplantation in children. CDR3 length equals 16 residues. Trimming removed 5 bases from V and 0 bases from J, with 14 bases in between. Germline CDR1 is MNHEY and CDR2 is SMNVEV (reference sequence). This clonotype turned up a few times. Unique molecular identifiers were incorporated into the prepared TCRbeta library. TCRdb re-analysed the PCR reads in MiXCR, keeping a single row per CDR3 protein. The data show 780,000 or so distinct CDR3 sequences, roughly 16% seen once. Here the sequenced sample was PBMCs, mostly from graft donor cells, taken 360 days after TCRalphabeta/CD19-depleted stem cell transplant. This TCR derives from a male patient under 18 who had a stem cell transplant for acute lymphoblastic leukemia, so the T cells may come from the graft donor. The chain is built from TRBV27 and TRBJ2-1, with D hard to call. The CDR3 here is CASSPLDQSSYNEQFF. The CDR3 DNA is TGTGCCAGCAGTCCTCTAGACCAGAGCTCCTACAATGAGCAGTTCTTC.